This T cell receptor beta chain was captured by sequencing in a study of shared clonotypes between healthy human individuals. The protocol was immunoSEQ multiplex PCR, while the TCRdb copy is restricted to in-frame clones and leaves out a portion. This table holds under 2.5 million clones, approximately 90% found once. Germline CDR1 SGHRS, CDR2 YFSETQ. The V end was cut by 3 bases, the J end by 0 bases, with 6 bases between. This CDR3 has 14 amino acids. Material for sequencing was naive CD4+ T cells from PBMCs. The subset: CD45RA+ positively selected. This clonotype was sampled from a man aged 18 to 35 in good health. Some clones in this sample may be carry-over from other donors' samples. The chain uses TRBV5-1 and TRBJ1-4; D is uncertain. The CDR3 DNA is TGCGCCAGCAGCTCCGCCGCAACTAATGAAAAACTGTTTTTT. It codes for CASSSAATNEKLFF.